A single sample is the source of the 10 T cell receptor beta chains below, sequenced in a study of vaccination effects on CD4 cells after COVID-19. Expansion with viral peptide pools was applied to antigen-specific CD4+ T cells by the ViraFEST assay prior to sequencing. Following culture for about ten days, CD4+ T cells were isolated. Vaccinated participants had no history of SARS-CoV-2 infection and tested negative for nucleocapsid antibodies. Clones were sequenced by immunoSEQ multiplex PCR, and TCRdb holds only the in-frame ones, with some missing. The sample shows tens of thousands of clones, around 67% of them seen only once. No antigen is known for these receptors. The specimen comprised CD4+ T cells from PBMCs cultured with SARS-CoV-2 spike peptides, sampled before COVID-19 vaccination. Receptors were obtained from a human donor who received a COVID-19 vaccine.

This clone came up a few times. This rearrangement joins TRBV12-5 to TRBJ1-6; 7 nucleotides align to TRBD1. The CDR3 contains 14 residues. V gave up 11 bases and J gave up 9 bases; unmatched junction bases: 13. The germline CDR1 and CDR2 sequences are LGHNT and FRNRAP. The CDR3 loop reads CAHVIRGALSPLHF. CDR3 in DNA: TGTGCTCACGTTATCAGGGGGGCGCTTTCACCCCTCCACTTT.

V is TRBV5-5 and J is TRBJ1-4, with D perhaps TRBD1 (5 bases). The CDR3 has 14 residues. V was cut by 3 bases and J by 8 bases, with 14 bases left in between. Germline CDR1 and CDR2: SGHKS and YYEKEE (reference sequence). The DNA of the CDR3 is TGTGCCAGCAGCTCCAACTGGGAGGGGGAAAAACTGTTTTTT. Protein sequence: CASSSNWEGEKLFF.

V gene TRBV18 combines with J gene TRBJ1-1; no clear D. The CDR3 runs to 18 residues. Deletions cut 0 bases from V and 1 base from J, with 18 bases between. Germline V lookup: CDR1 KGHSH, CDR2 LQKENI. The CDR3 spells CASSPPVVYRAPNTEAFF. The CDR3 nucleotides are TGTGCCAGCTCACCACCGGTTGTGTACCGAGCTCCGAACACTGAAGCTTTCTTT.

The V gene is TRBV30, the J gene TRBJ1-2; D gene unclear. In germline, CDR1 is GTSNPN, CDR2 SVGIG (reference sequence). CDR3 length: 15 amino acids. V lost 3 bases and J 1 base, leaving 15 bases between the germline ends. This chain's CDR3 is CAWRSLPGVNYGYTF. CDR3 in DNA: TGTGCCTGGAGATCCCTCCCTGGGGTTAACTATGGCTACACCTTC.

This chain links TRBV3-1 (or the pseudogene TRBV3-2) with TRBJ2-4; TRBD2 matches at 7 bases. The CDR3 contains 13 residues. Germline loops: CDR1 LGHDT, CDR2 YNNKEL (reference sequence). The trim removed 1 base at V and 11 bases at J, leaving 5 bases unmatched. CDR3 sequence reads: CASSQGDGGFQYF. Written as DNA, the CDR3 is TGTGCCAGCAGCCAAGGGGACGGGGGGTTTCAGTACTTC.

The V and J genes are TRBV6-6 and TRBJ2-7, with 11 bases identical to TRBD2. Germline V gene sequence: CDR1 MNHNY, CDR2 SVGAGI (reference sequence). The CDR3 totals 16 residues. With 6 bases clipped from V and 6 bases from J, the junction kept 13 bases outside the gene matches. The CDR3 loop is CASSASTSGGGGEQYF. In DNA, the CDR3 is TGTGCCAGCAGCGCGTCTACTAGCGGGGGAGGGGGCGAGCAGTACTTC.

V and J are TRBV6-6 and TRBJ2-7; D is perhaps TRBD1 (6 bases). V was cut by 1 base and J by 3 bases, with 16 bases left in between. This CDR3 region has 16 residues. Germline V CDR1 and CDR2: MNHNY, SVGAGI (reference sequence). In DNA form, the CDR3 reads TGTGCCAGCAGTTACTTAGCCTCCGGGACACTCTACGAGCAGTACTTC. Translating gives CASSYLASGTLYEQYF.

The rearrangement joins TRBV6-7 to TRBJ1-4; D perhaps matches TRBD1 (6 bases). TRBV6-7 is labeled an ORF, and its function is uncertain. The CDR3 length is 14 residues. V was trimmed by 5 bases and J by 12 bases, leaving 19 bases between them. The CDR3 region is CASSPRTALKELFF. CDR3 DNA sequence: TGTGCCAGCAGTCCTAGGACAGCCCTGAAGGAACTGTTTTTT.

The J gene is TRBJ2-7, the V gene TRBV10-2, with D perhaps given as TRBD1 or TRBD2 (6 bases each). The V end was cut by 10 bases, the J end by 5 bases, with 15 bases between. The CDR3 extends over 12 amino acids. From germline, CDR1 is WSHSY and CDR2 SAAADI. This chain's CDR3 is CATSEGGDEQYF. The DNA for the CDR3 is TGCGCCACCTCTGAGGGGGGCGACGAGCAGTACTTC.

This chain links TRBV24-1 with TRBJ1-5; D is possibly TRBD1 (5 bases). The CDR3 is 18 residues long. V was pared by 2 bases and J by 0 bases, with 16 bases between. Germline assignment: CDR1 KGHDR and CDR2 SFDVKD. The CDR3 is CATSDSSRPGTSNQPQHF. In DNA form, the CDR3 reads TGTGCCACCAGTGATTCCTCGCGGCCAGGGACTAGCAATCAGCCCCAGCATTTT.